Given below is one T cell receptor (beta chain) in context. This sample was taken from a study of control samples from healthy donors and cancer patients. Clones were read by immunoSEQ multiplex PCR, and TCRdb kept only the in-frame ones, dropping some. The sample holds about 52,000 clones, 95% seen once. Germline CDR1 and CDR2: MNHNY and SVGAGI (reference sequence). V gave up 6 bases and J gave up 2 bases, with 15 bases separating them. This CDR3 contains 15 residues. The rearrangement joins TRBV6-6 to TRBJ2-3; D is ambiguous. Specimen: blood. The sequence came from a man aged 25 to 45 in good health. Here the CDR3 DNA reads TGTGCCAGCAGCTACACTGGGTTCAACACAGATACGCAGTATTTT. Its translation is CASSYTGFNTDTQYF.